The rows below give T cell receptor beta chains drawn from one sample of a study of OX40 agonist ivuxolimab in advanced cancers. The table came from immunoSEQ multiplex PCR; TCRdb's copy has only in-frame clones and leaves some out. The table shows 55,000 to 65,000 clones, with more than 85% occurring only once. This specimen consisted of CD4+ or CD8+ T cells sorted from blood, obtained in a trial of the OX40 agonist ivuxolimab. These receptor sequences come from an adult with an advanced solid tumor such as melanoma, head and neck, liver or kidney cancer. The CDR3 runs from the conserved cysteine through the conserved F or W. D genes are given only for firm matches. Clone sizes are given selectively: once, few, many, or a class where the clone is expanded.

j_call: TRBJ2-2; d_call: TRBD2; v_call: TRBV19; clone_size: -; cdr3_nt: TGTGCCAGTAGTATAGGGAGAACTAGCGGCAGCACCGGGGAGCTGTTTTTT; cdr3_aa: CASSIGRTSGSTGELFF
j_call: TRBJ2-1; d_call: -; v_call: TRBV19; clone_size: -; cdr3_nt: TGTGCCAGTACCACAAGGGGACGGTTCAATGAGCAGTTCTTC; cdr3_aa: CASTTRGRFNEQFF
j_call: TRBJ2-1; d_call: -; v_call: TRBV7-9; clone_size: -; cdr3_nt: TGTGCCAGCAGCTTAAGCCGTTTTGTTCGGGGGCCCAATGAGCAGTTCTTC; cdr3_aa: CASSLSRFVRGPNEQFF
j_call: TRBJ2-7; d_call: -; v_call: TRBV9; clone_size: -; cdr3_nt: TGTGCCAGCAGCCCCGTGACAGGAGCCTACGAGCAGTACTTC; cdr3_aa: CASSPVTGAYEQYF
j_call: TRBJ2-4; d_call: TRBD2; v_call: TRBV9; clone_size: -; cdr3_nt: TGTGCCAGCAGCCTCGGGACTAGCGGCTCAGTAGCCAAAAACATTCAGTACTTC; cdr3_aa: CASSLGTSGSVAKNIQYF
j_call: TRBJ2-3; d_call: TRBD1; v_call: TRBV7-8; clone_size: -; cdr3_nt: TGTGCCAGCAGCTTAAGGGGGCGGGGCACAGATACGCAGTATTTT; cdr3_aa: CASSLRGRGTDTQYF
j_call: TRBJ2-3; d_call: TRBD1; v_call: TRBV19; clone_size: -; cdr3_nt: TGTGCCAGTAGTAGCCGGGACAGGGTTGCAGATACGCAGTATTTT; cdr3_aa: CASSSRDRVADTQYF
j_call: TRBJ1-5; d_call: -; v_call: TRBV4-3; clone_size: few; cdr3_nt: TGCGCCAGCAGCCAAGGTGCGGGGGGTCAGCCCCAGCATTTT; cdr3_aa: CASSQGAGGQPQHF
j_call: TRBJ1-1; d_call: -; v_call: TRBV7-7; clone_size: -; cdr3_nt: TGTGCCAGCAGAAGAAACAGGGAGGACACTGAAGCTTTCTTT; cdr3_aa: CASRRNREDTEAFF
j_call: TRBJ1-4; d_call: TRBD1; v_call: TRBV4-2; clone_size: -; cdr3_nt: TGTGCCAGCAGCCAGGACGGGACAGGGGGCCGGACTAATGAAAAACTGTTTTTT; cdr3_aa: CASSQDGTGGRTNEKLFF